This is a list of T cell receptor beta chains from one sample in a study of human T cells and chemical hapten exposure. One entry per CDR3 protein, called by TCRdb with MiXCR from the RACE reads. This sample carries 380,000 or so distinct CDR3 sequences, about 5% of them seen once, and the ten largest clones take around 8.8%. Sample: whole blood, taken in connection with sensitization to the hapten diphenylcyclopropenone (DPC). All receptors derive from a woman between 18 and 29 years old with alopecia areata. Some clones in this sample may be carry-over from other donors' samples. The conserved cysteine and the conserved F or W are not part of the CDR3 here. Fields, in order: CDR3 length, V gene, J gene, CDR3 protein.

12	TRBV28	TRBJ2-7	ASSLQGDSYEQY
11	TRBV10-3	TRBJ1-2	AISVAPRYGYT
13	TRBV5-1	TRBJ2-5	ASSLIGATPATQY
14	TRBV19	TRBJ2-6	ASTTGGLSGANVLT
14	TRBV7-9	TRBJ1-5	ASSLVGQGLNQPQH
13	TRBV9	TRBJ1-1	ASSTQGKGNTEAF
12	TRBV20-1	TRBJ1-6	SAREGQANSPLH
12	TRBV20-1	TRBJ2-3	SVKRPAGGDTQY
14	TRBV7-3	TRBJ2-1	ASSLGPGTHNNEQF
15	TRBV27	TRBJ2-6	APKDRLRLAGANVLT